The 29 T cell receptor beta chains reported below all come from one sample, sequenced in a study of identical twins. From the 5' RACE reads, TCRdb called clonotypes with MiXCR, one entry per CDR3 protein. The repertoire holds 500,000 or so distinct CDR3 sequences, with 20% to 25% as singletons. Separately, the same data were catalogued under a study of T cells expressing NK-cell markers.

The specimen sequenced was CD4+ T cells sorted from blood. Receptor source: a young woman in good health.

The chain has TRBV7-2 and TRBJ2-7, with D possibly TRBD1 on 8 matching bases. There are 15 residues in the CDR3. Trimming took off 5 bases at V and 7 bases at J, with 21 bases between the two ends. The germline gives CDR1 SGHTA, CDR2 FQGNSA. CDR3 sequence reads: CASSQHIGQGGEQYF. The CDR3 DNA follows: TGTGCCAGCAGCCAGCATATCGGACAGGGAGGGGAGCAGTACTTC.

The chain recombines TRBV12-3 or TRBV12-4 with TRBJ2-3; 12 bases agree with TRBD2. CDR3 length: 17 residues. The junction had 6 bases not matched to a gene; V was cut back by 2 bases and J by 3 bases. Here the CDR3 reads CASSLHASGGATDTQYF. Written as DNA, the CDR3 is TGTGCCAGCAGTTTACACGCTAGCGGGGGGGCTACAGATACGCAGTATTTT.

This clonotype turned up a few times. The V and J genes are TRBV20-1 and TRBJ1-5; tentative D call: TRBD1 (6 bases). The length of the CDR3 is 14 residues. V was clipped by 5 bases and J by 10 bases, with 21 bases between them. From germline, CDR1 is DFQATT and CDR2 SNEGSKA (reference sequence). Written as DNA, the CDR3 is TGCAGTGCTGCCTTTGAGGGGGACATTAGTCCCCAGCATTTT. Its translation: CSAAFEGDISPQHF.

This clonotype has only a few counts. DNA for the CDR3: TGTGCCAGCAGCTTTAGCGGGAGACTTTACAATGAGCAGTTCTTC. The encoded protein is CASSFSGRLYNEQFF. The genes are TRBV5-6 and TRBJ2-1; 9 bases are shared with TRBD2. Germline V gene lookup returns CDR1 SGHDT and CDR2 YYEEEE. V lost 2 bases, J lost 4 bases, and 4 bases stayed unmatched. This CDR3 is 15 amino acids long.

V is TRBV7-2 and J is TRBJ2-7; D might be TRBD2 (5 bases). Per the germline V gene, CDR1 is SGHTA and CDR2 is FQGNSA. The V gene lost 4 bases and the J gene lost 3 bases, with 10 bases spanning the gap. This CDR3 spans 13 amino acids. CDR3: CASSSQRFYEQYF. The DNA for the CDR3 is TGTGCCAGCAGCTCGCAGCGGTTCTACGAGCAGTACTTC.

This chain uses TRBV24-1 with TRBJ2-1; 9 nucleotides match TRBD2. CDR3 length: 19 residues. Germline V gene lookup returns CDR1 KGHDR and CDR2 SFDVKD. After removal of 4 bases from V and 0 bases from J, the junction contained 12 bases not matched to a gene. CDR3 nucleotides: TGTGCCACCAGTGACGCGGGGGGGGGTGCCATAAGCTCCTACAATGAGCAGTTCTTC. Translation: CATSDAGGGAISSYNEQFF.

This clonotype occurred many times. The chain is built from TRBV12-3 or TRBV12-4 and TRBJ2-1; D remains unclear. The CDR3 is 12 amino acids. V was shortened by 3 bases and J by 12 bases, with 12 bases between the two germline ends. CDR3 amino acids: CASSFWTEGQFF. In DNA form, the CDR3 reads TGTGCCAGCAGTTTCTGGACGGAAGGGCAGTTCTTC.

This clonotype was seen ten or more times. The J gene is TRBJ2-1, the V gene TRBV5-1; D is possibly TRBD2 (5 bases). This CDR3 comprises 13 residues. V shed 3 bases and J shed 6 bases, with 10 bases lying between them. Germline-derived CDR1 and CDR2 are SGHRS and YFSETQ. CDR3 DNA: TGCGCCAGCAGCTGGGTCAGCGGCAATGAGCAGTTCTTC. Residues: CASSWVSGNEQFF.

The V and J genes are TRBV29-1 and TRBJ2-7, with TRBD2 matching over 11 bases. Germline-derived CDR1 and CDR2 are SQVTM and ANQGSEA. With 7 bases clipped from V and 1 base from J, the junction kept 9 bases outside the gene matches. This CDR3 contains 15 residues. CDR3 nucleotide sequence: TGCAGCGCCGCGTATGGGACTAGCGGATCCTACGAGCAGTACTTC. As protein: CSAAYGTSGSYEQYF.

This clonotype has just a few counts. The V gene is TRBV7-3, the J gene TRBJ2-5; D is unresolved. Between the trimmed V and J ends, which lost 5 bases and 4 bases, there was a span of 8 bases. This CDR3 has 12 amino acids. Germline CDR1 reads SGHTA; CDR2 reads FQGTGA. CDR3 nucleotide sequence: TGTGCCAGCAGCGATGTAGGAGAGACCCAGTACTTC. Its translation: CASSDVGETQYF.

The table lists this clonotype with many counts. This chain joins TRBV12-3 or TRBV12-4 and TRBJ1-4; TRBD1 aligns across 9 bases. The CDR3 loop spans 15 amino acids. The ends lost 3 bases at V and 2 bases at J; junction bases unmatched: 1. This chain's CDR3 is CASSFGQGTNEKLFF. The CDR3 DNA reads TGTGCCAGCAGTTTCGGACAGGGGACTAATGAAAAACTGTTTTTT.

This clonotype was seen repeatedly, ten times or more. V gene TRBV12-3 or TRBV12-4 combines with J gene TRBJ2-7, with TRBD1 as a possible D gene (5 bases). V lost 1 base to trimming and J lost 3 bases, with 13 bases between them. This CDR3 is built from 15 residues. The CDR3 is CASSLGTRPFYEQYF. The CDR3 DNA reads as TGTGCCAGCAGTTTAGGGACACGCCCTTTCTACGAGCAGTACTTC.

The gene calls are TRBV20-1 and TRBJ2-3; TRBD2 is a possible D gene (5 bases). Trimming removed 6 bases from V and 6 bases from J, with 16 bases in between. Germline CDR1 DFQATT, CDR2 SNEGSKA (reference sequence). This CDR3 has 13 residues. Here the CDR3 reads CSARHPGSDTQYF. CDR3 nucleotides: TGCAGTGCCCGTCACCCGGGGTCGGATACGCAGTATTTT.

This sequence joins TRBV4-3 and TRBJ2-1; 13 nucleotides line up with TRBD2. This CDR3 spans 17 amino acids. The germline gives CDR1 LGHNA, CDR2 YSLEER. V dropped 5 bases and J dropped 1; count of bases not matched to a gene: 5. The CDR3 here is CASSARTSGSSYNEQFF. DNA for the CDR3: TGCGCCAGCAGCGCTCGGACTAGCGGGAGTTCCTACAATGAGCAGTTCTTC.

This rearrangement joins TRBV20-1 to TRBJ1-1; no definite D call. Trimming removed 6 bases from V and 2 bases from J, with 13 bases in between. CDR1 is DFQATT, CDR2 SNEGSKA, per germline (reference sequence). The CDR3 sequence is 13 residues long. CDR3 sequence reads: CSAHRGFNTEAFF. CDR3 DNA sequence: TGCAGTGCGCATCGAGGATTTAACACTGAAGCTTTCTTT.

The chain recombines TRBV5-4 with TRBJ1-1, with 9 nucleotides matching TRBD1. Per the germline V gene, CDR1 is SGHNT and CDR2 is YYREEE (reference sequence). The CDR3 is made up of 15 amino acids. The V gene end was trimmed by 4 bases and the J gene end by 6 bases; junction bases not matched to a gene: 10. CDR3 coding DNA: TGTGCCAGCAGCCCGAGGACAGGGGCTGTCGCTGAAGCTTTCTTT. Its translation: CASSPRTGAVAEAFF.

Only a few counts were recorded for this clonotype. The chain couples TRBV6-5 to TRBJ2-3; D is undetermined. Germline CDR1 and CDR2: MNHEY and SVGAGI. There are 17 residues in the CDR3. Trimming left V 0 bases short and J 1 base short, with 14 bases between. The CDR3 loop is CASSYSQRVARTDTQYF. The CDR3 DNA follows: TGTGCCAGCAGTTACTCCCAACGCGTGGCTCGCACAGATACGCAGTATTTT.

The chain couples TRBV5-1 to TRBJ2-5; D gene ambiguous. Germline V gene data show CDR1 as SGHRS and CDR2 as YFSETQ. V gave up 5 bases and J gave up 5 bases, with 7 bases separating them. CDR3 length: 11 amino acids. The CDR3 coding sequence is TGCGCCAGCAGTCAAGACGAGACCCAGTACTTC. This codes for CASSQDETQYF.

This clonotype showed up just once. The CDR3 bases are TGTGCCAGCAGCTTTTCAGTCCAAAGACCAGGGAACACTGAAGCTTTCTTT. As protein: CASSFSVQRPGNTEAFF. This chain joins TRBV5-5 and TRBJ1-1; no reliable D call. This CDR3 comprises 17 residues. CDR1 SGHKS and CDR2 YYEKEE come from the germline V gene (reference sequence). V gave up 2 bases and J gave up 1 base, with 18 bases separating them.

The J gene is TRBJ2-7, the V gene TRBV7-2, with a weak D call TRBD1 (5 bases). Deletions cut 2 bases from V and 1 base from J, with 9 bases between. The CDR3 is made up of 14 amino acids. Per the germline V gene, CDR1 is SGHTA and CDR2 is FQGNSA. The CDR3 DNA follows: TGTGCCAGCAGCTTATCAACAGGATCCTACGAGCAGTACTTC. This encodes CASSLSTGSYEQYF.

The chain carries TRBV19 and TRBJ2-1; TRBD1 might be the D (5 bases). CDR3 length: 14 residues. Germline V CDR1 and CDR2: LNHDA, SQIVND (reference sequence). V was shortened by 4 bases and J by 9 bases, with 16 bases between the two germline ends. The CDR3 loop reads CASSTHLGRAEQFF. CDR3 bases: TGTGCCAGTAGTACACATCTAGGCAGGGCTGAGCAGTTCTTC.

This clonotype was seen only a few times. CDR3 nucleotides: TGCGCCAGCAGCCAAAAACTAAACCGGGACGCCGGTAACTATGGCTACACCTTC. The encoded protein is CASSQKLNRDAGNYGYTF. V gene TRBV4-3 combines with J gene TRBJ1-2; possible D gene TRBD1, 5 bases. Germline V lookup: CDR1 LGHNA, CDR2 YSLEER. V lost 2 bases and J 1 base, leaving 20 bases between the germline ends. The CDR3 totals 18 residues.

The chain carries TRBV4-3 and TRBJ2-1; D uncertain. V lost 4 bases and J lost 4, with 11 bases in between. Germline-derived CDR1 and CDR2 are LGHNA and YSLEER. This CDR3 comprises 14 residues. CDR3 nucleotide sequence: TGCGCCAGCAGCCCCAGCAGAAATTACAATGAGCAGTTCTTC. Residues: CASSPSRNYNEQFF.

This clonotype has just a few counts. The gene calls are TRBV27 and TRBJ2-1, with 12 nucleotides matching TRBD2. The length of the CDR3 is 15 residues. Trimming removed 3 bases from V and 5 bases from J; junction bases left unmatched: 2. Germline lookup yields CDR1 MNHEY and CDR2 SMNVEV (reference sequence). CDR3 sequence: CASSFLAGGHNEQFF. CDR3 nucleotide sequence: TGTGCCAGCAGTTTCCTAGCGGGGGGGCACAATGAGCAGTTCTTC.

The chain links TRBV7-9 to TRBJ1-2; unclear D gene. Germline CDR1 reads SEHNR; CDR2 reads FQNEAQ (reference sequence). V was shortened by 1 base and J by 4 bases, with 10 bases between the two germline ends. The CDR3 totals 14 residues. The DNA for the CDR3 is TGTGCCAGCAGCTTAGTACAGCGTGGCTATGGCTACACCTTC. Amino acid sequence: CASSLVQRGYGYTF.

The V call is TRBV20-1, the J call TRBJ1-1; D uncertain. Germline assignment: CDR1 DFQATT and CDR2 SNEGSKA (reference sequence). V lost 0 bases and J lost 1, with 9 bases in between. CDR3 length: 14 amino acids. The CDR3 loop is CSARDLRANTEAFF. The CDR3 DNA follows: TGCAGTGCTAGAGATTTGAGGGCGAACACTGAAGCTTTCTTT.

The chain joins TRBV12-3 or TRBV12-4 to TRBJ2-3; 14 bases are a match to TRBD2. This CDR3 has 15 amino acids. The J segment lost 5 bases and the V segment lost 6 bases, leaving 4 bases of the junction unmatched. CDR3 region: CASRETSGGGDTQYF. CDR3 in DNA: TGTGCCAGCAGGGAGACTAGCGGGGGGGGAGATACGCAGTATTTT.

This clonotype has only a few counts. In nucleotides, the CDR3 is TGTGCCATCGGGAGTCCGGGGAGGACTGAAGCTTTCTTT. Protein sequence: CAIGSPGRTEAFF. The chain couples TRBV10-3 to TRBJ1-1; D call uncertain. The CDR3 is 13 amino acids. V was pared by 8 bases and J by 5 bases, with 15 bases between. Germline-derived CDR1 and CDR2 are ENHRY and SYGVKD.

The chain recombines TRBV9 with TRBJ2-3, with TRBD2 as a possible D gene (5 bases). The CDR3 runs to 14 residues. V lost 2 bases to trimming and J lost 2 bases, with 9 bases between them. Germline loops: CDR1 SGDLS, CDR2 YYNGEE. The DNA of the CDR3 is TGTGCCAGCAGCGTGAGCGGTAACACAGATACGCAGTATTTT. This encodes CASSVSGNTDTQYF.